This is a list of T cell receptor beta chains from one sample in a study of cytomegalovirus exposure and HLA in healthy donors. The repertoire was sequenced with immunoSEQ multiplex PCR; TCRdb's copy has only in-frame clones and lacks some. The sample has around 150,000 clones; roughly 62% are singletons. The sample taken for sequencing was PBMCs. The receptors shown here come from a man in his 60s in good health and CMV-seronegative. Each CDR3 is given with its conserved first and last residue. D genes are given only for firm matches. The size of a clone is reported for some rows only, either as once, few or many, or as a class for expanded clones.

size: .; D: .; V: TRBV29-1; J: TRBJ1-1; CDR3: CSVVGESNTEAFF; DNA: TGCAGCGTTGTAGGGGAATCGAACACTGAAGCTTTCTTT
size: .; D: .; V: TRBV27; J: TRBJ2-3; CDR3: CASSLLEGFTDTQYF; DNA: TGTGCCAGCAGCCTACTAGAGGGTTTCACAGATACGCAGTATTTT
size: few; D: TRBD2; V: TRBV19; J: TRBJ2-7; CDR3: CASSIALAEHYEQYF; DNA: TGTGCCAGTAGTATAGCCCTAGCGGAACACTACGAGCAGTACTTC
size: .; D: TRBD2; V: TRBV19; J: TRBJ2-1; CDR3: CASSIDHLAGGYNEQFF; DNA: TGTGCCAGTAGTATAGACCATCTAGCGGGGGGGTACAATGAGCAGTTCTTC
size: .; D: TRBD1; V: TRBV4-2; J: TRBJ1-2; CDR3: CASSQDLGTGDGYTF; DNA: TGTGCCAGCAGCCAAGACCTTGGGACAGGGGATGGCTACACCTTC
size: .; D: TRBD2; V: TRBV14; J: TRBJ2-7; CDR3: CASSQGSRTQPGRLDSYEQYF; DNA: TGTGCCAGCAGCCAAGGTTCGAGGACCCAGCCCGGGAGGCTCGATTCCTACGAGCAGTACTTC
size: .; D: TRBD1; V: TRBV7-9; J: TRBJ1-4; CDR3: CASSLGTGNEKLFF; DNA: TGTGCCAGCAGCTTAGGGACAGGGAATGAAAAACTGTTTTTT
size: .; D: .; V: TRBV5-1; J: TRBJ2-3; CDR3: CASSLGGPTDTQYF; DNA: TGCGCCAGCAGCTTGGGGGGGCCCACAGATACGCAGTATTTT
size: .; D: TRBD1; V: TRBV29-1; J: TRBJ2-7; CDR3: CSATWTGTGFHEQYF; DNA: TGCAGCGCAACCTGGACCGGGACAGGGTTCCACGAGCAGTACTTC
size: once; D: TRBD1; V: TRBV28; J: TRBJ1-1; CDR3: CASSLPGQGTEAFF; DNA: TGTGCCAGCAGTCTTCCGGGACAGGGCACTGAAGCTTTCTTT
size: few; D: .; V: TRBV2; J: TRBJ1-1; CDR3: CASSAGVGGEAFF; DNA: TGTGCCAGCAGTGCGGGGGTGGGCGGTGAAGCTTTCTTT
size: once; D: TRBD1; V: TRBV15; J: TRBJ2-4; CDR3: CATSPRGQGKRFGAKNIQYF; DNA: TGTGCCACCAGCCCCCGGGGACAGGGGAAAAGGTTTGGGGCCAAAAACATTCAGTACTTC
size: .; D: .; V: TRBV19; J: TRBJ1-1; CDR3: CASTLGLWNTEAFF; DNA: TGTGCCAGTACGCTGGGACTTTGGAACACTGAAGCTTTCTTT
size: .; D: .; V: TRBV9; J: TRBJ1-5; CDR3: CASSAYRAGQPQHF; DNA: TGTGCCAGCAGCGCTTACAGGGCGGGTCAGCCCCAGCATTTT
size: .; D: .; V: TRBV7-2; J: TRBJ2-7; CDR3: CASSLASDYEQYF; DNA: TGTGCCAGCAGCTTAGCTAGCGACTACGAGCAGTACTTC
size: .; D: .; V: TRBV6-5; J: TRBJ2-7; CDR3: CASSPYGDSSYEQYF; DNA: TGTGCCAGCAGTCCGTATGGCGACAGCTCCTACGAGCAGTACTTC
size: .; D: .; V: TRBV7-9; J: TRBJ2-3; CDR3: CASSLTQEGDTQYF; DNA: TGTGCCAGCAGCTTAACCCAGGAAGGAGATACGCAGTATTTT
size: .; D: TRBD1; V: TRBV28; J: TRBJ1-4; CDR3: CASRIGQGVFNEKLFF; DNA: TGTGCCAGCAGGATAGGACAGGGGGTATTTAATGAAAAACTGTTTTTT
size: .; D: TRBD2; V: TRBV27; J: TRBJ2-1; CDR3: CASIPTSPAGGKGEQFF; DNA: TGTGCCAGCATCCCAACGAGTCCGGCGGGAGGGAAGGGTGAGCAGTTCTTC
size: .; D: .; V: TRBV7-2; J: TRBJ2-4; CDR3: CASSLGLAVLKNIQYF; DNA: TGTGCCAGCAGCTTAGGGCTGGCTGTCTTGAAAAACATTCAGTACTTC
size: once; D: .; V: TRBV21-1; J: TRBJ1-1; CDR3: CASTTNPETGGMNTEAFF; DNA: TGTGCCAGCACCACGAACCCCGAGACAGGAGGCATGAACACTGAAGCTTTCTTT
size: .; D: .; V: TRBV5-1; J: TRBJ2-2; CDR3: CASSLAGGAGNTGELFF; DNA: TGCGCCAGCAGCTTGGCCGGGGGTGCGGGTAACACCGGGGAGCTGTTTTTT
size: few; D: .; V: TRBV5-5; J: TRBJ2-7; CDR3: CASSLDLYEQYF; DNA: TGTGCCAGCAGCTTGGACCTATACGAGCAGTACTTC
size: .; D: .; V: TRBV25-1; J: TRBJ2-3; CDR3: CASSEEGSRTDTQYF; DNA: TGTGCCAGCAGTGAAGAAGGGAGTCGAACAGATACGCAGTATTTT
size: .; D: .; V: TRBV28; J: TRBJ1-1; CDR3: CACGETGTEAFF; DNA: TGTGCCTGTGGGGAAACGGGGACTGAAGCTTTCTTT
size: .; D: TRBD2; V: TRBV9; J: TRBJ2-5; CDR3: CASSVGTNEETQYF; DNA: TGTGCCAGCAGCGTTGGGACTAACGAAGAGACCCAGTACTTC
size: .; D: TRBD1; V: TRBV11-2; J: TRBJ1-4; CDR3: CASSLPGTGGEYSEKLFF; DNA: TGTGCCAGCAGCCTACCCGGGACAGGGGGCGAGTATAGTGAAAAACTGTTTTTT
size: .; D: .; V: TRBV5-1; J: TRBJ2-5; CDR3: CASSLGGVQETQYF; DNA: TGCGCCAGCAGCTTGGGAGGTGTACAAGAGACCCAGTACTTC
size: .; D: TRBD1; V: TRBV10-3; J: TRBJ1-6; CDR3: CAISESGQGGESPLHF; DNA: TGTGCCATCAGTGAGTCGGGACAGGGAGGTGAATCACCCCTCCACTTT
size: few; D: TRBD2; V: TRBV7-9; J: TRBJ2-3; CDR3: CASSRASGSLTDTQYF; DNA: TGTGCCAGCAGCCGAGCTAGCGGGAGTTTGACAGATACGCAGTATTTT
size: few; D: TRBD2; V: TRBV6-6; J: TRBJ2-5; CDR3: CASSGLGRERQETQYF; DNA: TGTGCCAGCAGTGGGTTGGGGCGGGAGCGCCAAGAGACCCAGTACTTC
size: .; D: TRBD1; V: TRBV29-1; J: TRBJ2-2; CDR3: CSVLINRGQGTGELFF; DNA: TGCAGCGTACTTATTAATAGGGGACAGGGTACCGGGGAGCTGTTTTTT
size: .; D: .; V: TRBV9; J: TRBJ1-1; CDR3: CASSELSGGEGAEAFF; DNA: TGTGCCAGCAGCGAGTTATCGGGGGGGGAGGGCGCTGAAGCTTTCTTT
size: .; D: TRBD2; V: TRBV2; J: TRBJ2-7; CDR3: CASSEVSGQSYEQYF; DNA: TGTGCCAGCAGTGAGGTTAGCGGGCAAAGCTACGAGCAGTACTTC
size: .; D: TRBD1; V: TRBV7-2; J: TRBJ2-7; CDR3: CASSWGGTGGSEQYF; DNA: TGTGCCAGCAGCTGGGGTGGGACAGGGGGCAGCGAGCAGTACTTC
size: few; D: TRBD1; V: TRBV4-1; J: TRBJ1-5; CDR3: CASSQEQGVYNQPQHF; DNA: TGCGCCAGCAGCCAAGAGCAGGGGGTCTACAATCAGCCCCAGCATTTT
size: .; D: .; V: TRBV7-9; J: TRBJ2-2; CDR3: CASSLGEVRSTGELFF; DNA: TGTGCCAGCAGCTTAGGAGAGGTTCGGAGCACCGGGGAGCTGTTTTTT
size: few; D: TRBD1; V: TRBV4-1; J: TRBJ2-2; CDR3: CASSQHPGGRNTGELFF; DNA: TGCGCCAGCAGCCAACATCCAGGGGGTCGGAACACCGGGGAGCTGTTTTTT
size: .; D: .; V: TRBV6-1; J: TRBJ2-3; CDR3: CASSDTGAADTQYF; DNA: TGTGCCAGCAGTGATACGGGAGCAGCAGATACGCAGTATTTT
size: .; D: .; V: TRBV30; J: TRBJ1-5; CDR3: CAWSVSDIGQPQHF; DNA: TGTGCCTGGAGTGTAAGTGACATCGGTCAGCCCCAGCATTTT
size: .; D: .; V: TRBV5-4; J: TRBJ1-2; CDR3: CASSSVGPGGYTF; DNA: TGTGCCAGCAGCAGCGTGGGCCCAGGGGGCTACACCTTC
size: once; D: .; V: TRBV7-3; J: TRBJ1-1; CDR3: CASSTNGDTEAFF; DNA: TGTGCCAGCAGCACCAACGGGGACACTGAAGCTTTCTTT
size: .; D: .; V: TRBV14; J: TRBJ1-1; CDR3: CASAGQTNTEAFF; DNA: TGTGCCAGCGCCGGACAGACGAACACTGAAGCTTTCTTT
size: .; D: .; V: TRBV11-2; J: TRBJ2-5; CDR3: CASSLSRNQETQYF; DNA: TGTGCCAGCAGCTTATCGCGGAACCAAGAGACCCAGTACTTC
size: .; D: TRBD1; V: TRBV9; J: TRBJ2-5; CDR3: CASSPTGSQTQYF; DNA: TGTGCCAGCAGCCCGACAGGGTCACAGACCCAGTACTTC
size: .; D: .; V: TRBV2; J: TRBJ2-7; CDR3: CASSESIQGSEQYF; DNA: TGTGCCAGCAGTGAGTCGATACAGGGTTCCGAGCAGTACTTC
size: once; D: TRBD2; V: TRBV4-2; J: TRBJ2-2; CDR3: CASSQGTSGGAGELFF; DNA: TGTGCCAGCAGCCAGGGGACTAGCGGGGGGGCCGGGGAGCTGTTTTTT
size: .; D: .; V: TRBV30; J: TRBJ2-7; CDR3: CAWSVGQRKSSYEQYF; DNA: TGTGCCTGGAGTGTAGGACAGCGTAAGAGCTCCTACGAGCAGTACTTC
size: .; D: TRBD1; V: TRBV18; J: TRBJ1-2; CDR3: CASSRLPGTGDGYTF; DNA: TGTGCCAGCTCACGACTACCCGGGACAGGGGACGGCTACACCTTC
size: .; D: TRBD2; V: TRBV5-4; J: TRBJ2-3; CDR3: CASMIAGGYTDTQYF; DNA: TGTGCCAGCATGATAGCGGGAGGCTACACAGATACGCAGTATTTT
size: .; D: .; V: TRBV6-1; J: TRBJ2-1; CDR3: CASSDGYNEQFF; DNA: TGTGCCAGCAGTGACGGGTACAATGAGCAGTTCTTC
size: few; D: .; V: TRBV29-1; J: TRBJ2-7; CDR3: CSVEDEGSYEQYF; DNA: TGCAGCGTTGAAGATGAGGGCTCCTACGAGCAGTACTTC
size: .; D: TRBD1; V: TRBV7-2; J: TRBJ2-7; CDR3: CASSLAQGAQYF; DNA: TGTGCCAGCAGCTTAGCCCAGGGGGCACAGTACTTC
size: .; D: TRBD1; V: TRBV5-4; J: TRBJ1-2; CDR3: CASSLPGTGHYGYTF; DNA: TGTGCCAGCAGCTTGCCCGGGACAGGTCATTATGGCTACACCTTC
size: .; D: .; V: TRBV30; J: TRBJ1-5; CDR3: CAWSVGTGGRSNQPQHF; DNA: TGTGCCTGGAGTGTAGGAACGGGGGGAAGAAGCAATCAGCCCCAGCATTTT